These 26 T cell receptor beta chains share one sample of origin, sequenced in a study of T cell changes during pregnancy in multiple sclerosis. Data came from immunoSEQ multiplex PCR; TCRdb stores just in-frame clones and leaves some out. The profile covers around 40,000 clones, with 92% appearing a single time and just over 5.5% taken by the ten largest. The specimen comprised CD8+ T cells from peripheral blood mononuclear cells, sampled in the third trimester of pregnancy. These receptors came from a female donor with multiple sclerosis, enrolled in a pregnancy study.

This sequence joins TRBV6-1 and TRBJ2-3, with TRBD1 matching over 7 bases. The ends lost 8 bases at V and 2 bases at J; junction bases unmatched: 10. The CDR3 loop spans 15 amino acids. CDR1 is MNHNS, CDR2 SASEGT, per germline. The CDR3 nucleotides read TGTGCCAGCCGCGTGGGGGACAGCCCCACAGATACGCAGTATTTT. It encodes CASRVGDSPTDTQYF.

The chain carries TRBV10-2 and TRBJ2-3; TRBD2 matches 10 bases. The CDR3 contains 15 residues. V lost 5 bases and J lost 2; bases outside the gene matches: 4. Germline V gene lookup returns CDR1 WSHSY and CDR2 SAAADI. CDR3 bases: TGCGCCAGCAGTCGGACTAGCGGACTCACAGATACGCAGTATTTT. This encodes CASSRTSGLTDTQYF.

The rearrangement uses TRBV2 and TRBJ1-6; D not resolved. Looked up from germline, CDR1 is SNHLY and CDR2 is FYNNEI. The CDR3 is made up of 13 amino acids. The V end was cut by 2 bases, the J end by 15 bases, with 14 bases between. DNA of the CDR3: TGTGCCAGCAGTGAACCCGACTCATTTAGCCTCCACTTT. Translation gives CASSEPDSFSLHF.

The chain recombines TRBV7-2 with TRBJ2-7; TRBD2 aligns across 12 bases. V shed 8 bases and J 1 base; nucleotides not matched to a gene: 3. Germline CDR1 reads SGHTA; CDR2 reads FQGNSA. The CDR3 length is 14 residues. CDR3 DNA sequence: TGTGCCAGCGTACTAGCGGGAGGATCCTACGAGCAGTACTTC. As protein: CASVLAGGSYEQYF.

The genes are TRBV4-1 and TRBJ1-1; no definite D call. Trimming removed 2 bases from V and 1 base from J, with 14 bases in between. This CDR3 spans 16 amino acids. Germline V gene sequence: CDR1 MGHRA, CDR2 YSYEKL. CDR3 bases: TGCGCCAGCAGCCAAAAAGCGGGGTTGTGGAACACTGAAGCTTTCTTT. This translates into CASSQKAGLWNTEAFF.

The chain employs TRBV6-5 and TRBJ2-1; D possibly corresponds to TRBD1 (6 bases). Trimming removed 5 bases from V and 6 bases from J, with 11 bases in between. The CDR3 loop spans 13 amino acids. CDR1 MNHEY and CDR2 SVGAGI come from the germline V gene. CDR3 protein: CASSLIQGNEQFF. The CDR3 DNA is TGTGCCAGCAGTCTAATACAGGGCAATGAGCAGTTCTTC.

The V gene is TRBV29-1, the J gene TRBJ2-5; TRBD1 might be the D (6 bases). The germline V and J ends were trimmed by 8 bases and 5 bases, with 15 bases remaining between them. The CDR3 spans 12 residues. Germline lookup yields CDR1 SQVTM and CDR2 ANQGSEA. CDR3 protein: CSYNRDGETQYF. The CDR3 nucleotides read TGCAGCTATAACAGGGATGGGGAGACCCAGTACTTC.

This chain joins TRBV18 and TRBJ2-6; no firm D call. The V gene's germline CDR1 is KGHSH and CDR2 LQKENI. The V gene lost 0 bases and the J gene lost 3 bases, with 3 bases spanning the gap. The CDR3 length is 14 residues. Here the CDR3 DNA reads TGTGCCAGCTCACCACCGAGTGGGGCCAACGTCCTGACTTTC. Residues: CASSPPSGANVLTF.

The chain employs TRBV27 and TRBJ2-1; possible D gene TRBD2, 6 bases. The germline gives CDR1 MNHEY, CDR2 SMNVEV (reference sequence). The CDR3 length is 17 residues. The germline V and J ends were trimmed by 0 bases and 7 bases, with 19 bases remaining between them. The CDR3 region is CASSLSRPAGLSNEQFF. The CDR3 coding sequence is TGTGCCAGCAGTTTATCGAGACCCGCGGGACTGAGTAATGAGCAGTTCTTC.

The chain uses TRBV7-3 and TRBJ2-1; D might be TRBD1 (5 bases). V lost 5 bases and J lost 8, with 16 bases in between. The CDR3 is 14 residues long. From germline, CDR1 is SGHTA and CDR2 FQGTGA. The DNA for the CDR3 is TGTGCCAGCAGCCCAGGGTACTCTTTCGATGAGCAGTTCTTC. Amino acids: CASSPGYSFDEQFF.

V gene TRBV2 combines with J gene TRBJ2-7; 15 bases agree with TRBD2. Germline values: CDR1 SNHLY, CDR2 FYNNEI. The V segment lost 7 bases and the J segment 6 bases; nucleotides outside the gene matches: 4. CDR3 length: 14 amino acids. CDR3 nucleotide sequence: TGTGCCAGCACACGGGGACTAGCGGGAGGCGAGCAGTACTTC. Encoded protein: CASTRGLAGGEQYF.

For the CDR3, the DNA is TGTGCCAGCAGTCTAGCGGGAGCAACCTACGAGCAGTACTTC. It codes for CASSLAGATYEQYF. The chain couples TRBV9 to TRBJ2-7, with 10 bases that match TRBD2. V gave up 5 bases and J gave up 2 bases; unmatched junction bases: 4. CDR1 SGDLS and CDR2 YYNGEE come from the germline V gene. The length of the CDR3 is 14 residues.

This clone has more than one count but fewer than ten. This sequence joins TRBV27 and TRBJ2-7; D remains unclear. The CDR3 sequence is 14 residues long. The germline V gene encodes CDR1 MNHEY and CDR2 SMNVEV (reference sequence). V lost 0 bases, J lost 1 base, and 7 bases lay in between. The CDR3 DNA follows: TGTGCCAGCAGTTTATCCCGAGGATCCTACGAGCAGTACTTC. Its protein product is CASSLSRGSYEQYF.

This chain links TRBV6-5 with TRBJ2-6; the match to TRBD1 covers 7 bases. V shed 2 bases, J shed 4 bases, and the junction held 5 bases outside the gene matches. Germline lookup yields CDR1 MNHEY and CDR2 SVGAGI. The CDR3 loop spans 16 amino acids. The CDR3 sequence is CASSYEQGTGANVLTF. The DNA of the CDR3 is TGTGCCAGCAGTTACGAACAGGGGACCGGGGCCAACGTCCTGACTTTC.

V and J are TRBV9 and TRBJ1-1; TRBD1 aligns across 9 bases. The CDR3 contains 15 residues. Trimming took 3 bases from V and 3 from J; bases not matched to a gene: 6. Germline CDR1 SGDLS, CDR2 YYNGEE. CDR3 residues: CASSADRGSDTEAFF. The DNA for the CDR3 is TGTGCCAGCAGCGCCGACAGGGGGTCTGACACTGAAGCTTTCTTT.

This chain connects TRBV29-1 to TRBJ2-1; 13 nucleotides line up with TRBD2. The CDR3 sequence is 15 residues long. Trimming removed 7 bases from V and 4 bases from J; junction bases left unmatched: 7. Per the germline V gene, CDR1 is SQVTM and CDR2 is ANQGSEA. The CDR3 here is CSAPGLAGVYNEQFF. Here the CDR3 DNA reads TGCAGCGCCCCCGGACTAGCGGGAGTTTACAATGAGCAGTTCTTC.

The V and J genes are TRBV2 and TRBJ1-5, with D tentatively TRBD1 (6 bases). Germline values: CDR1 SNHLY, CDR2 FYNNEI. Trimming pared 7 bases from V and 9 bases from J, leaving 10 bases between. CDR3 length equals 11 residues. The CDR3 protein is CASTLQGPQHF. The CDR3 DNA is TGTGCCAGCACTTTACAGGGGCCCCAGCATTTT. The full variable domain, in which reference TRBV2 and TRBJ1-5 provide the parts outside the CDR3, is EPEVTQTPSHQVTQMGQEVILRCVPISNHLYFYWYRQILGQKVEFLVSFYNNEISEKSEIFDDQFSVERPDGSNFTLKIRSTKLEDSAMYFCASTLQGPQHFGDGTRLSIL.

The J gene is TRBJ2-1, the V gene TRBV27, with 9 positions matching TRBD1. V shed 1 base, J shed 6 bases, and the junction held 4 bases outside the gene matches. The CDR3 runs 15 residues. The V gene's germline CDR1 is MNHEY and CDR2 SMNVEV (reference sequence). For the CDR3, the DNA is TGTGCCAGCAGTTTATTGGGGGACAGGGTCAATGAGCAGTTCTTC. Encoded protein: CASSLLGDRVNEQFF.

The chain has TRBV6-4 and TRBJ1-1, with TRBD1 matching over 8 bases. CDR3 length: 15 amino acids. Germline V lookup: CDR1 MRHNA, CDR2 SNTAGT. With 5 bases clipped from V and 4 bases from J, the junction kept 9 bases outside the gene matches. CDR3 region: CASSPETGGSTEAFF. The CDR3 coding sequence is TGTGCCAGCAGTCCTGAAACAGGGGGTTCCACTGAAGCTTTCTTT.

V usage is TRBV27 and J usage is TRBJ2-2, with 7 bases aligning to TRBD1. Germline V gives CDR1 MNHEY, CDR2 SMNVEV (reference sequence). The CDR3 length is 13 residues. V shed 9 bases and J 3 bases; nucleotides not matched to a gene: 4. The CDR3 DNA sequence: TGTGCCAGTGTGGACAGGTACACCGGGGAGCTGTTTTTT. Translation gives CASVDRYTGELFF.

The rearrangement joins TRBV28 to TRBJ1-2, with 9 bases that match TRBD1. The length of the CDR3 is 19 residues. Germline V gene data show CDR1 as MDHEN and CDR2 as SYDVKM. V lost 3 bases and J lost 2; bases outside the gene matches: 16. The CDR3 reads CASSFSDEQSGTGNYGYTF. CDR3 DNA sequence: TGTGCCAGCAGTTTCTCAGATGAACAATCCGGGACAGGGAACTATGGCTACACCTTC.

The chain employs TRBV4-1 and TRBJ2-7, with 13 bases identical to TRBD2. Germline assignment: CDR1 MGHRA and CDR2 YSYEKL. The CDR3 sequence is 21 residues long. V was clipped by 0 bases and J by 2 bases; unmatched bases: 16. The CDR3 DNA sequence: TGCGCCAGCAGCCAAGAAGTTTTCGGGACTAGCGGGACGGATTATCCCTACGAGCAGTACTTC. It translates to CASSQEVFGTSGTDYPYEQYF.

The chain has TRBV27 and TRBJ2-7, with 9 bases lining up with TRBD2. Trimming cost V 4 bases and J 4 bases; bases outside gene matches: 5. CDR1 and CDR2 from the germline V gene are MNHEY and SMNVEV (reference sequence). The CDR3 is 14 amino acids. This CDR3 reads CASSSGLASYEQYF. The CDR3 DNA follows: TGTGCCAGCAGTTCGGGACTAGCTTCGTACGAGCAGTACTTC.

CDR3 region: CASSGGLVLEQYF. CDR3 coding DNA: TGTGCCAGCAGCGGGGGACTCGTGTTGGAGCAGTACTTC. This chain uses TRBV5-6 with TRBJ2-7; tentatively, D is TRBD2 (6 bases). The ends were cut back, 4 bases at V and 7 bases at J, with 15 bases in the middle. Germline V CDR1 and CDR2: SGHDT, YYEEEE. There are 13 residues in the CDR3.

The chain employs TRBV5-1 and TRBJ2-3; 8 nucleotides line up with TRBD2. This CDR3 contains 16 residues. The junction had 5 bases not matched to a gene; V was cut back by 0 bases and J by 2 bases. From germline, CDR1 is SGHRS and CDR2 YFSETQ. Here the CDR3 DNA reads TGCGCCAGCAGCTTGGAGGTACTAGCGGTCACAGATACGCAGTATTTT. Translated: CASSLEVLAVTDTQYF. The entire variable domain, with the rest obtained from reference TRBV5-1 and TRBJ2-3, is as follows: KAGVTQTPRYLIKTRGQQVTLSCSPISGHRSVSWYQQTPGQGLQFLFEYFSETQRNKGNFPGRFSGRQFSNSRSEMNVSTLELGDSALYLCASSLEVLAVTDTQYFGPGTRLTVL.

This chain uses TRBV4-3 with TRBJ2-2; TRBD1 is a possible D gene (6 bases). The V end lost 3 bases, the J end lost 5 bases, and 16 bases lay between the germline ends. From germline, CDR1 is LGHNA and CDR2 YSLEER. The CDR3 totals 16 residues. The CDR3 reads CASSQELTGNTGELFF. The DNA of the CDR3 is TGCGCCAGCAGCCAGGAGCTTACAGGGAATACCGGGGAGCTGTTTTTT.